This T cell receptor beta chain appears in the sequencing data of a study of T cell changes during pregnancy in multiple sclerosis (dated by TCRdb to about 2019). Regarding the study in general: In women with multiple sclerosis, the researchers looked at how the T cell repertoire shifted as pregnancy progressed.

The library was obtained by the immunoSEQ multiplex PCR assay. TCRdb obtained this table from immuneACCESS and retained in-frame rearrangements with V and J assigned. These tables miss some clones; where compared with another copy, unresolved V genes account for less than half of the shortfall, and the remainder is unexplained. A total of around 80,000 clones appear in this sample, about 90% of them only once. 1.4% to 1.5% of the sample belongs to the ten largest clones. About this clone: It lacks a known antigen. The record has no base qualities; no much larger clone is one base away.

Including the terminal cysteine and phenylalanine, the CDR3 comprises 14 residues. The kept DNA is CDR3 alone, 42 bases in frame from the first base. Deletion took 11 bases off V and 4 bases off J, with a span of 15 bases between the germline ends. CDR1 LNHDA and CDR2 SQIVND are derived from the germline V gene (reference sequence). In this chain, TRBV19 is recombined with TRBJ1-6; the D gene is not confidently resolved. This TCR derives from a female donor with multiple sclerosis, enrolled in a pregnancy study. The sequencing here drew on peripheral blood, taken before pregnancy. The DNA is as follows: TGTGCCTGTGGAGGGAGAATATATAATTCACCCCTCCACTTT. The resulting protein is CACGGRIYNSPLHF.